This is a list of T cell receptor beta chains from one sample in a study of vaccination effects on CD4 cells after COVID-19. Repertoires were generated with immunoSEQ multiplex PCR, while TCRdb's copy carries only in-frame clones and drops some. This table has approximately 76,000 clones, roughly 79% appearing once. For these TCRs, the target antigens are not known. Source: CD4+ T cells from PBMCs cultured with SARS-CoV-2 spike peptides, taken before COVID-19 vaccination. The origin of the receptors is a human donor who received a COVID-19 vaccine. The CDR3 runs from the conserved cysteine through the conserved F or W.

CASSENGWARGNTIYF,TRBV2,TRBJ1-3
CASSISLIRTGELFF,TRBV19,TRBJ2-2
CASSLRGGSPRLAEAFF,TRBV28,TRBJ1-1
CASSHPAGGQSIAKNIQYF,TRBV4-3,TRBJ2-4
CASSISANTEAFF,TRBV19,TRBJ1-1
CSASYFQEDTQYF,TRBV20-1,TRBJ2-3
CASRLQATDSNQPQHF,TRBV27,TRBJ1-5
CAWSVLQLSTDTQYF,TRBV30,TRBJ2-3
CASSVTGGVEDNEQFF,TRBV4-3,TRBJ2-1
CATSDNRDIPEAFF,TRBV24-1,TRBJ1-1
CASAGRGETQYF,TRBV24-1,TRBJ2-5
CASRYDRGYSPLHF,TRBV6-5,TRBJ1-6
CASRSLGPNTEAFF,TRBV6-5,TRBJ1-1
CASRADSGNTIYF,TRBV7-8,TRBJ1-3
CASSYLGVTEAFF,TRBV6-2/TRBV6-3,TRBJ1-1
CARSGTLLEETQYF,TRBV5-3,TRBJ2-5
CAGQVSSGANVLTF,TRBV6-5,TRBJ2-6
CASSQGQGTEAFF,TRBV7-9,TRBJ1-1
CASSQGLAGHTGELFF,TRBV18,TRBJ2-2
CASSSQAGRGYTF,TRBV6-5,TRBJ1-2
CASSEGGPNTQYF,TRBV19,TRBJ2-3
CASGPTGTNTGELFF,TRBV7-3,TRBJ2-2
CASSLRAGVTRTQYF,TRBV7-8,TRBJ2-5
CSASSGRGEETQYF,TRBV20-1,TRBJ2-5
CASSLLGAGGELFF,TRBV11-2,TRBJ2-2
CASSLQGFDTEAFF,TRBV25-1,TRBJ1-1
CASSFYRDRDGANEKLFF,TRBV28,TRBJ1-4
CAWSVNRGYGYTF,TRBV30,TRBJ1-2
CASSYFAQGQPQHF,TRBV6-2/TRBV6-3,TRBJ1-5
CASKLGNTIYF,TRBV2,TRBJ1-3
CASSAYRGREDTQYF,TRBV7-3,TRBJ2-3
CSASATEKLFF,TRBV20-1,TRBJ1-4
CASTALAGGQKTQYF,TRBV19,TRBJ2-5
CASTPGGGYQETQYF,TRBV7-6,TRBJ2-5
CASSPTPSGEETQYF,TRBV7-3,TRBJ2-5
CASSFSNQPQHF,TRBV12-3/TRBV12-4,TRBJ1-5
CASSLVGTEDSPLHF,TRBV5-1,TRBJ1-6
CATSDPGQPLGTQYF,TRBV24-1,TRBJ2-3
CASSFTGGSPLHF,TRBV5-4,TRBJ1-6
CATSRGGAGYNEQFF,TRBV15,TRBJ2-1
CATRDRANLNTGELFF,TRBV10-3,TRBJ2-2
CASTGTVSTDTQYF,TRBV5-1,TRBJ2-3
CASSQDYRTGMVYTF,TRBV4-2,TRBJ1-2
CSVVSGDRWGYGYTF,TRBV29-1,TRBJ1-2
CATSRVDTGELFF,TRBV15,TRBJ2-2
CASSVGLAGGRVTGELFF,TRBV9,TRBJ2-2
CASSQDGQGTGGELFF,TRBV4-3,TRBJ2-2
CASSLQGGRTEAFF,TRBV3-1/TRBV3-2,TRBJ1-1
CATHIPGTNEQFF,TRBV10-3,TRBJ2-1
CASSQGRQVNYGYTF,TRBV9,TRBJ1-2
CSAYRDNEQFF,TRBV20-1,TRBJ2-1